The TCR beta chain described here comes from a study of shared clonotypes between healthy human individuals. The V gene lost 6 bases and the J gene lost 0 bases, with 6 bases spanning the gap. The CDR3 contains 13 residues. The germline gives CDR1 MNHNS, CDR2 SASEGT. CD8 cells regarded as naive lacked CD45RO, were positively chosen for CCR7, and omitted terminally differentiated effector memory CD45RA+ cells. Data came from immunoSEQ multiplex PCR; TCRdb stores just in-frame clones and leaves some out. The sample carries about 2.2 million clones, 80% to 95% recorded once. The source of this sequence is a man aged 18-30 years in good health. Some clones in this sample may be carry-over from other donors' samples. Input material: naive CD8+ T cells from PBMCs. The chain joins TRBV6-1 to TRBJ1-5; D gene unclear. The DNA of the CDR3 is TGTGCCAGCAGGGTAAATAGCAATCAGCCCCAGCATTTT. It specifies CASRVNSNQPQHF.